This TCR beta chain comes out of a study of OX40 agonist ivuxolimab in advanced cancers. Produced via immunoSEQ multiplex PCR; TCRdb's table is partial and in-frame only. This table has roughly 99,000 clones, around 93% appearing once. The CDR3 runs to 16 residues. The V gene's germline CDR1 is SGHRS and CDR2 YFSETQ. The V end was cut by 0 bases, the J end by 0 bases, with 11 bases between. The sequence was obtained from an adult with an advanced solid tumor such as melanoma, head and neck, liver or kidney cancer. This chain connects TRBV5-1 to TRBJ2-3; perhaps TRBD1 as D (6 bases). Here the sequenced sample was CD4+ or CD8+ T cells sorted from blood, taken in a trial of the OX40 agonist ivuxolimab. The CDR3 DNA is TGCGCCAGCAGCTTGGCTGGGGGCCTTAGCACAGATACGCAGTATTTT. Its translation: CASSLAGGLSTDTQYF.